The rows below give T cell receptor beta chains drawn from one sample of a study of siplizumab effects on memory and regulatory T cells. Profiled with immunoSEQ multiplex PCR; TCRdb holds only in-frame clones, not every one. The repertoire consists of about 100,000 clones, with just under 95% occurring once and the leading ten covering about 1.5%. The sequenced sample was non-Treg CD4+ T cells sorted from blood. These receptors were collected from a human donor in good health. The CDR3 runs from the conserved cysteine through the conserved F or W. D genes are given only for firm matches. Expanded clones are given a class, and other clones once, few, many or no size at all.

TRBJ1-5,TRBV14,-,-,CASSRNRAGSADGNQPQHF,TGTGCCAGCAGTCGGAATAGGGCGGGCTCCGCGGATGGAAATCAGCCCCAGCATTTT
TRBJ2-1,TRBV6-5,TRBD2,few,CASSTGGRAYNEQFF,TGTGCCAGCTCCACGGGGGGGAGGGCCTACAATGAGCAGTTCTTC
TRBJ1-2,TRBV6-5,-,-,CASRDQLYGYTF,TGTGCCTCCCGGGACCAACTCTATGGCTACACCTTC
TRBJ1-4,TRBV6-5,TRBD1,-,CASRPSGGRKEKLFF,TGTGCCAGCAGACCATCAGGGGGCCGAAAAGAAAAACTGTTTTTT
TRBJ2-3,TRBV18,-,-,CASSPIPGVKDTQYF,TGTGCCAGCTCACCGATCCCTGGGGTCAAGGATACGCAGTATTTT
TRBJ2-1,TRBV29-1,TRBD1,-,CSVWDRRYNEQFF,TGCAGCGTTTGGGACAGGCGGTACAATGAGCAGTTCTTC
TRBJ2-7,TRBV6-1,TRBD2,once,CASSVDSGSLDEQYF,TGTGCCAGCAGTGTGGATAGCGGGAGTCTGGACGAGCAGTACTTC
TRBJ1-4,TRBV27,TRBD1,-,CASRTGGDEKLFF,TGTGCCAGCCGAACAGGGGGCGACGAAAAACTGTTTTTT
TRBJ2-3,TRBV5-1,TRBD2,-,CASQPRGGSTDTQYF,TGCGCCAGTCAACCGCGGGGCGGGAGTACAGATACGCAGTATTTT
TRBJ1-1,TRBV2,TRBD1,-,CASRGTGGVTEAFF,TGTGCCAGCAGGGGGACAGGGGGCGTCACTGAAGCTTTCTTT
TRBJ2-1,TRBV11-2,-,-,CASSLYEQFF,TGTGCCAGCAGCTTATATGAGCAGTTCTTC
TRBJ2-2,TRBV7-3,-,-,CASSLRVTGELFF,TGTGCCAGCAGCTTACGAGTCACCGGGGAGCTGTTTTTT
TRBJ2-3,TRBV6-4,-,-,CASDDGEPHTDTQYF,TGTGCCAGCGACGACGGGGAACCACACACAGATACGCAGTATTTT
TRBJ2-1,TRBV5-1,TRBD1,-,CASSVGQGNEQFF,TGCGCCAGCAGCGTGGGACAGGGGAATGAGCAGTTCTTC
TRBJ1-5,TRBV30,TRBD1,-,CAWSPGQGLINQPQHF,TGTGCCTGGAGTCCGGGACAGGGCTTGATTAATCAGCCCCAGCATTTT
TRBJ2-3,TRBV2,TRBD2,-,CASIQGLAGGDTQYF,TGTGCCAGCATTCAGGGACTAGCGGGAGGGGATACGCAGTATTTT
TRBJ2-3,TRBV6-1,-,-,CASSEWSRAGLPGAQYF,TGTGCCAGCAGTGAATGGTCTAGGGCAGGGCTCCCGGGTGCGCAGTATTTT
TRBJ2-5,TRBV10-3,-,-,CAISESDVDQETQYF,TGTGCCATCAGTGAGTCGGATGTGGACCAAGAGACCCAGTACTTC
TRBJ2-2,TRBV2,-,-,CANSLGGPGELFF,TGTGCCAACAGCCTAGGGGGACCCGGGGAGCTGTTTTTT
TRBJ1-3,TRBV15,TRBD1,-,CATTEPPGQGALGGNTIYF,TGTGCCACCACCGAACCCCCGGGACAGGGGGCTTTGGGTGGAAACACCATATATTTT
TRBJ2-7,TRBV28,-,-,CASRNLWYEQYF,TGTGCCAGCAGAAATCTCTGGTACGAGCAGTACTTC
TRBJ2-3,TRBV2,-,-,CASSDPPLDTQYF,TGTGCCAGCAGTGATCCCCCCTTAGATACGCAGTATTTT
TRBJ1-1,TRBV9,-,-,CASSQALNTEAFF,TGTGCCAGCAGTCAGGCACTGAACACTGAAGCTTTCTTT
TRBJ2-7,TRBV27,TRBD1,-,CATGQGKRYEQYF,TGTGCCACGGGACAGGGGAAAAGATACGAGCAGTACTTC
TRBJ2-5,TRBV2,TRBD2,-,CASRTSGGRQETQYF,TGTGCCAGCAGGACTAGCGGGGGTCGGCAAGAGACCCAGTACTTC
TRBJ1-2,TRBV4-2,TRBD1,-,CASSQGQGVNYGYTF,TGTGCCAGCAGCCAGGGACAGGGTGTAAACTATGGCTACACCTTC
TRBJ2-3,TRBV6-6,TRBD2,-,CASTRGLAGGGDTQYF,TGTGCCAGCACCCGAGGACTAGCGGGAGGGGGAGATACGCAGTATTTT
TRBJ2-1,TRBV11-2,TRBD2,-,CASSLDLAAGSFF,TGTGCCAGCAGCTTAGATCTGGCAGCGGGATCGTTCTTC
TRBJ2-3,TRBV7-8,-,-,CASSLVLGTRAGDTQYF,TGTGCCAGCAGCTTAGTGCTCGGGACGCGGGCTGGTGATACGCAGTATTTT
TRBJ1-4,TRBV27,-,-,CASSITGYGEKLFF,TGTGCCAGCAGTATAACAGGCTACGGTGAAAAACTGTTTTTT
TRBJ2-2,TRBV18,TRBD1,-,CASSPGLGTGTTGELFF,TGTGCCAGCTCACCCGGCCTTGGGACAGGGACAACCGGGGAGCTGTTTTTT
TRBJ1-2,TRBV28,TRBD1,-,CASAGQHLMVIGYTF,TGTGCCAGCGCGGGACAGCACCTTATGGTTATCGGCTACACCTTC
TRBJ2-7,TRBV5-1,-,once,CASRHGGKILEQYF,TGCGCCAGCAGACATGGTGGCAAAATACTAGAGCAGTACTTC
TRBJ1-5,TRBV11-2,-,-,CASSLGGGDQPQHF,TGTGCCAGCAGCTTAGGCGGAGGGGATCAGCCCCAGCATTTT
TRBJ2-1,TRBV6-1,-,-,CASSAHVRGNEQFF,TGTGCCAGCAGTGCCCATGTAAGGGGCAATGAGCAGTTCTTC
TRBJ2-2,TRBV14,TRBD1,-,CASRRGQGVGELFF,TGTGCCAGCAGGAGAGGACAGGGGGTCGGGGAGCTGTTTTTT